The entry below describes one T cell receptor beta chain. What it recognizes is unknown. These data come from a study of cytomegalovirus exposure and HLA in healthy donors. General observations from the study: In an earlier analysis, about 90% or about 30%: the productive usage of most TCR beta V segments. Researchers reportedly found TCR beta sequences accurately predicted most subjects' HLA-A and HLA-B alleles.

The PCR ran on 60 Vbeta and 13 Jbeta primers. In the original workflow: Per a later analysis, the number of unique TCR beta chains was 75 million to 90 million, of which some 9.9 million were shared. Assay: immunoSEQ multiplex PCR; the TCRdb copy retains only in-frame clones and omits some. V and J calls and clone size are as listed in that table; D and trimming were resolved from the DNA. The repertoire has fewer than 200,000 clones, 60% to 80% of them found once; the top ten carry around 3.4%. The CDR3 sequence is 16 residues long. V was pared by 3 bases and J by 2 bases, with 12 bases between. Germline V gene data show CDR1 as SGDLS and CDR2 as YYNGEE.

The chain carries TRBV9 and TRBJ2-6; tentative D call: TRBD1 (6 bases). This receptor was taken from a man younger than 45 in good health and CMV-seropositive. The sample comprised PBMCs. In nucleotides, the CDR3 is TGTGCCAGCAGCGCCCTGACAGGTACTGGGGCCAACGTCCTGACTTTC. Protein sequence: CASSALTGTGANVLTF.